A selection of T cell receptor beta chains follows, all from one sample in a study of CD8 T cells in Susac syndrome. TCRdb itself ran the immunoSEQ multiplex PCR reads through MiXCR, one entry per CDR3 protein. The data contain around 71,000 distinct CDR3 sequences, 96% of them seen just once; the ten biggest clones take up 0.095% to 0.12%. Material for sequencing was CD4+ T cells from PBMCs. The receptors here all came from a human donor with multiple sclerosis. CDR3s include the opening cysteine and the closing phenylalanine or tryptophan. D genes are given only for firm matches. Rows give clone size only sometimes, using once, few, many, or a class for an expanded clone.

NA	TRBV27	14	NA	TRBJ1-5	CASSFHGVDQPQHF	TGTGCCAGCAGTTTTCACGGGGTCGACCAGCCCCAGCATTTT
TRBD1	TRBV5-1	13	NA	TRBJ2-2	CATRQGTTGELFF	TGCGCCACCCGACAGGGGACCACCGGGGAGCTGTTTTTT
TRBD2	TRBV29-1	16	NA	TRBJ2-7	CSVENPRSGGLYEQYF	TGCAGCGTTGAAAACCCCAGAAGCGGGGGACTCTACGAGCAGTACTTC
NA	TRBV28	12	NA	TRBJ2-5	CASSLTDMPQYF	TGTGCCAGCAGTTTAACCGACATGCCCCAGTACTTC
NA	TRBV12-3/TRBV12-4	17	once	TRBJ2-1	CASSPFRTGISYNEQFF	TGTGCCAGCAGTCCATTCCGTACAGGGATATCCTACAATGAGCAGTTCTTC
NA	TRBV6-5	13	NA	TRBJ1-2	CASWTGGNYGYTF	TGTGCCAGTTGGACGGGGGGGAACTATGGCTACACCTTC
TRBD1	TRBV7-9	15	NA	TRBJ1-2	CASSQGQGATYGYTF	TGTGCCAGCAGCCAAGGACAGGGGGCTACCTATGGCTACACCTTC
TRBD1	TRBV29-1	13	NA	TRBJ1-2	CSVSLTGDYGYTF	TGCAGCGTTTCCCTGACAGGGGACTATGGCTACACCTTC
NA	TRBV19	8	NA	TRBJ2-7	CASYEQYF	TGTGCCAGTTACGAGCAGTACTTC
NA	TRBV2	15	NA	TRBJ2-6	CASSPDISGANVLTF	TGTGCCAGCTCACCCGACATTTCTGGGGCCAACGTCCTGACTTTC
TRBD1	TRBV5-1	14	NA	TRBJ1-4	CASSAGQGEEKLFF	TGCGCCAGCAGCGCGGGACAGGGAGAAGAAAAACTGTTTTTT
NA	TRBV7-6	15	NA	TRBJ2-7	CASSPKTGEAYEQYF	TGTGCCAGCAGCCCAAAAACAGGGGAGGCCTACGAGCAGTACTTC
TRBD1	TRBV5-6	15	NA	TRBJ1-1	CASSGSTGGNTEAFF	TGTGCCAGCAGCGGATCGACAGGGGGGAACACTGAAGCTTTCTTT
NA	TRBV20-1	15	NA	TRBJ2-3	CSAREARGSTDTQYF	TGCAGTGCTAGAGAGGCGAGGGGCAGCACAGATACGCAGTATTTT
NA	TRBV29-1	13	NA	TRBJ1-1	CSVRAGTNTEAFF	TGCAGCGTTAGGGCCGGGACCAACACTGAAGCTTTCTTT
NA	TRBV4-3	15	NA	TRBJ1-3	CASSQVWSSGNTIYF	TGCGCCAGCAGCCAAGTCTGGAGCTCTGGAAACACCATATATTTT
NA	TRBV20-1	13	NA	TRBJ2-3	CSAGESGTDTQYF	TGCAGTGCCGGGGAGTCAGGCACAGATACGCAGTATTTT
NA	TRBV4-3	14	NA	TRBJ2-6	CASSQDSGANVLTF	TGCGCCAGCAGCCAAGACTCTGGGGCCAACGTCCTGACTTTC
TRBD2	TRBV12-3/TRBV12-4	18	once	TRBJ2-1	CASTRGLAGGLSYNEQFF	TGTGCCAGCACCAGGGGACTAGCGGGGGGGCTATCCTACAATGAGCAGTTCTTC
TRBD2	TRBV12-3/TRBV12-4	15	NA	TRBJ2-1	CASKLAGGPIDEQFF	TGTGCCAGCAAACTAGCGGGGGGGCCAATTGACGAGCAGTTCTTC
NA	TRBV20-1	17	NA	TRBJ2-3	CSARDLLAGTSTDTQYF	TGCAGTGCTAGAGATCTACTAGCTGGGACTAGCACAGATACGCAGTATTTT
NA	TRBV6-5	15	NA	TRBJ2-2	CASSLQGRDTGELFF	TGTGCCAGCAGTTTGCAGGGACGGGACACCGGGGAGCTGTTTTTT
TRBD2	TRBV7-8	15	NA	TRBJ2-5	CASSYSGGAIETQYF	TGTGCCAGCAGCTATAGCGGGGGGGCCATAGAGACCCAGTACTTC
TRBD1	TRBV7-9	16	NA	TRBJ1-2	CASSSSNRGRDYGYTF	TGTGCCAGCAGCTCGAGCAACAGGGGGCGGGACTATGGCTACACCTTC
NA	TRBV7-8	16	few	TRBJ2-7	CASSLVEAENSYEQYF	TGTGCCAGCAGCTTAGTTGAGGCAGAAAACTCCTACGAGCAGTACTTC
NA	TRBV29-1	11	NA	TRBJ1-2	CSAGANYGYTF	TGCAGCGCGGGAGCTAACTATGGCTACACCTTC